A single sample is the source of the 23 T cell receptor beta chains below, sequenced in a study of blood T cell repertoires in COVID-19. Clones were read by immunoSEQ multiplex PCR, and TCRdb kept only the in-frame ones, dropping some. The sample carries 140,000 to 150,000 clones, more than 75% recorded once. The sequencing input was PBMCs or T cells enriched from blood (not recorded which). These receptors were collected from a young woman with acute COVID-19.

The CDR3 region has the DNA TGTGCCAGCAGAATACAGGGACGGGCTTTCTTT. Protein: CASRIQGRAFF. This rearrangement joins TRBV28 to TRBJ1-1, with a possible D match to TRBD1 (6 bases). This CDR3 contains 11 residues. V was cut by 6 bases and J by 11 bases, with 13 bases left in between. Germline V gene sequence: CDR1 MDHEN, CDR2 SYDVKM.

This clone occurred once. Germline is not matched at one junction end, which may reflect a read error. The rearrangement links TRBV27 to TRBJ1-5, with 10 bases lining up with TRBD1. In germline, CDR1 is MNHEY, CDR2 SMNVEV (reference sequence). This CDR3 comprises 13 residues. Written as DNA, the CDR3 is TGTGCCAGCAGTCACCTCGGACAGGGGGAGGTTCCTTTT. Amino acid sequence: CASSHLGQGEVPF.

The chain links TRBV6-4 to TRBJ2-7; 7 nucleotides line up with TRBD2. CDR1 is MRHNA, CDR2 SNTAGT, per germline. The V gene end was trimmed by 0 bases and the J gene end by 0 bases; junction bases not matched to a gene: 8. The CDR3 extends over 17 amino acids. The CDR3 DNA reads TGTGCCAGCAGTGACTCGCGGGGGACCGGGGGCTCCTACGAGCAGTACTTC. This codes for CASSDSRGTGGSYEQYF.

On this clone itself: One end of the junction fails to match germline, which may point to a read error. The chain uses TRBV7-9 and TRBJ2-5; maybe TRBD2 (5 bases). The CDR3 runs 13 residues. In germline, CDR1 is SEHNR, CDR2 FQNEAQ (reference sequence). Written as DNA, the CDR3 is TGTGCCAGCAGCTTGAGGGAACAAGATACCCAGTACTTC. Translated, it gives CASSLREQDTQYF.

The rearrangement links TRBV19 to TRBJ1-6; TRBD1 agrees at 8 bases. CDR1 is LNHDA, CDR2 SQIVND, per germline (reference sequence). The CDR3 loop spans 14 amino acids. V lost 5 bases, J lost 8 bases, and 5 bases stayed unmatched. As DNA, the CDR3 is TGTGCCAGTAGTTCGGACAGGGCCTATTCACCCCTCCACTTT. Its protein is CASSSDRAYSPLHF.

The chain carries TRBV2 and TRBJ2-7; 11 bases are shared with TRBD1. The CDR3 contains 13 residues. Losses at the gene ends were 6 bases for V and 7 bases for J; bases not matched to a gene: 5. Germline CDR1 reads SNHLY; CDR2 reads FYNNEI. The CDR3 DNA reads as TGTGCCAGCAGGGACAGGGGGCAAGGGGAGCAGTACTTC. It codes for CASRDRGQGEQYF.

CDR3 coding DNA: TGTGCCACCAGCAGAGAAGGGACAGGGGGGCCCGGGTCACCCCTCCACTTT. This gives the protein CATSREGTGGPGSPLHF. The V call is TRBV15, the J call TRBJ1-6, with 11 bases aligning to TRBD1. The CDR3 has 17 residues. J lost 10 bases, V lost 0 bases, and 8 bases had no gene match. Germline loops: CDR1 LNHNV, CDR2 YYDKDF (reference sequence).

The chain couples TRBV27 to TRBJ1-4, with TRBD1 identical over 9 bases. CDR3 length: 20 amino acids. Germline V gives CDR1 MNHEY, CDR2 SMNVEV (reference sequence). The trim removed 3 bases at V and 10 bases at J, leaving 24 bases unmatched. CDR3 loop: CASSFGTGQGARREERKLFF. CDR3 DNA: TGTGCCAGCAGTTTCGGGACGGGACAGGGAGCCCGGCGGGAAGAGAGAAAACTGTTTTTT.

CDR3 nucleotides: TGCGCCAGCAGCTTGGACAGGGCGAGCACTGAAGCTTTCTTT. Residues: CASSLDRASTEAFF. This chain links TRBV5-1 with TRBJ1-1, with D possibly TRBD1 on 6 matching bases. From germline, CDR1 is SGHRS and CDR2 YFSETQ. V was trimmed by 0 bases and J by 4 bases, leaving 10 bases between them. There are 14 residues in the CDR3. Based on the CDR3 plus reference TRBV5-1 and TRBJ1-1, the full variable domain is KAGVTQTPRYLIKTRGQQVTLSCSPISGHRSVSWYQQTPGQGLQFLFEYFSETQRNKGNFPGRFSGRQFSNSRSEMNVSTLELGDSALYLCASSLDRASTEAFFGQGTRLTVV.

The rearrangement links TRBV15 to TRBJ1-1; D unresolved. Trimming took off 0 bases at V and 1 base at J, with 12 bases between the two ends. This CDR3 is 16 amino acids long. Germline CDR1 and CDR2: LNHNV and YYDKDF (reference sequence). The CDR3 spells CATSRDLGSRNTEAFF. In DNA, the CDR3 is TGTGCCACCAGCAGAGATCTGGGCAGCAGGAACACTGAAGCTTTCTTT.

The rearrangement joins TRBV4-3 to TRBJ1-1; TRBD1 might be the D (6 bases). Germline CDR1 reads LGHNA; CDR2 reads YSLEER. CDR3 length: 16 amino acids. The germline V and J ends were trimmed by 0 bases and 8 bases, with 19 bases remaining between them. DNA of the CDR3: TGCGCCAGCAGCCAAGATACAGGGTATGCCCCCTACGAAGCTTTCTTT. It translates to CASSQDTGYAPYEAFF.

The CDR3 DNA reads TGTGCCAGCAGCCCACTTACGTCCAGGGGGCTGAACACTGAAGCTTTCTTT. Translated: CASSPLTSRGLNTEAFF. J is TRBJ1-1 and V is TRBV5-5; 8 positions match TRBD1. Looked up from germline, CDR1 is SGHKS and CDR2 is YYEKEE (reference sequence). The V gene end was trimmed by 4 bases and the J gene end by 0 bases; junction bases not matched to a gene: 11. This CDR3 is 17 amino acids long.

V is TRBV6-2 or TRBV6-3 and J is TRBJ2-1, with a tentative D call TRBD1 (6 bases). The germline gives CDR1 MNHEY, CDR2 SVGEGT. V shed 0 bases and J shed 4 bases, with 13 bases lying between them. The CDR3 totals 16 residues. This CDR3 reads CASSYSGGTPYNEQFF. The CDR3 bases are TGTGCCAGCAGTTACTCTGGGGGCACCCCTTACAATGAGCAGTTCTTC.

This clone is a singleton in its sample. CDR3 amino acids: CASGVNRDRGRGNTEAFF. CDR3 bases: TGTGCCAGTGGAGTCAACCGGGACAGGGGGCGAGGGAACACTGAAGCTTTCTTT. This sequence joins TRBV19 and TRBJ1-1; 12 nucleotides line up with TRBD1. V dropped 8 bases and J dropped 1; count of bases not matched to a gene: 14. The CDR3 has 18 amino acids. CDR1 LNHDA and CDR2 SQIVND come from the germline V gene (reference sequence).

V and J are TRBV27 and TRBJ2-2; TRBD1 might be the D (6 bases). The CDR3 runs 12 residues. The ends were cut back, 5 bases at V and 6 bases at J, with 7 bases in the middle. Germline loops: CDR1 MNHEY, CDR2 SMNVEV (reference sequence). This CDR3 is CASSPGAGELFF. The CDR3 DNA is TGTGCCAGCAGTCCAGGGGCCGGGGAGCTGTTTTTT.

The CDR3 nucleotides read TGTGCCAGCAGGCCGACAGGGAGCTACGAGCAGTACTTC. Its translation is CASRPTGSYEQYF. This chain links TRBV2 with TRBJ2-7; TRBD1 matches 7 bases. The CDR3 contains 13 residues. Germline CDR1 and CDR2: SNHLY and FYNNEI. V was clipped by 6 bases and J by 3 bases; unmatched bases: 5.

V and J are TRBV7-9 and TRBJ2-6, with 10 bases fitting TRBD1. CDR3 length equals 16 residues. V shed 4 bases, J shed 3 bases, and the junction held 3 bases outside the gene matches. CDR1 SEHNR and CDR2 FQNEAQ come from the germline V gene (reference sequence). The CDR3 is CASSWDRGSGANVLTF. The CDR3 nucleotides are TGTGCCAGCAGCTGGGACAGGGGTAGTGGGGCCAACGTCCTGACTTTC.

In nucleotides, the CDR3 is TGTGCCAGCAGCCCCGTGGCCAAAAACATTCAGTACTTC. It translates to CASSPVAKNIQYF. This chain connects TRBV11-2 to TRBJ2-4; D ambiguous. Trimming pared 5 bases from V and 1 base from J, leaving 6 bases between. The CDR3 is 13 amino acids. CDR1 and CDR2 from the germline V gene are SGHAT and FQNNGV.

The chain recombines TRBV9 with TRBJ1-2; D gene unclear. Trimming left V 0 bases short and J 3 bases short, with 12 bases between. The CDR3 is 15 residues long. CDR1 and CDR2 from the germline V gene are SGDLS and YYNGEE. The CDR3 nucleotides are TGTGCCAGCAGCGTAGCAACGGGAAGATACTATGGCTACACCTTC. Its translation is CASSVATGRYYGYTF.

The genes are TRBV24-1 and TRBJ2-3; TRBD1 agrees at 8 bases. V was clipped by 0 bases and J by 7 bases; unmatched bases: 8. The CDR3 is 16 amino acids. Looked up from germline, CDR1 is KGHDR and CDR2 is SFDVKD. The CDR3 reads CATSDLQGTGSNTQYF. The DNA for the CDR3 is TGTGCCACCAGTGATTTGCAGGGGACAGGATCTAATACGCAGTATTTT.

The chain has TRBV3-1 (or the pseudogene TRBV3-2) and TRBJ2-7; a possible D gene is TRBD2 (5 bases). CDR3 length: 17 amino acids. Trimming removed 0 bases at V and 2 bases at J, with 17 bases between. Germline-derived CDR1 and CDR2 are LGHDT and YNNKEL (reference sequence). CDR3 in amino acids: CASSQDPARTEAYEQYF. The DNA of the CDR3 is TGTGCCAGCAGCCAAGATCCGGCCCGGACTGAGGCCTACGAGCAGTACTTC.

The rearrangement uses TRBV19 and TRBJ2-5; D is unclear. Germline CDR1 is LNHDA and CDR2 is SQIVND (reference sequence). The germline V and J ends were trimmed by 5 bases and 0 bases, with 10 bases remaining between them. This CDR3 has 14 amino acids. In DNA, the CDR3 is TGTGCCAGTAGTCTCCACACCAACCAAGAGACCCAGTACTTC. It encodes CASSLHTNQETQYF.

The gene calls are TRBV27 and TRBJ2-7; the match to TRBD1 covers 7 bases. V shed 6 bases, J shed 2 bases, and the junction held 7 bases outside the gene matches. The CDR3 covers 14 residues. Germline V CDR1 and CDR2: MNHEY, SMNVEV (reference sequence). Here the CDR3 reads CASRRAGGPYEQYF. DNA for the CDR3: TGTGCCAGCAGGCGGGCAGGGGGACCCTACGAGCAGTACTTC.